These 4 T cell receptor beta chains were all obtained from the same sample, sequenced in a study of blood T cell repertoires in COVID-19. Profiling relied on immunoSEQ multiplex PCR, and the TCRdb table lists in-frame clones only, not all of them. The profile covers 200,000 to 250,000 clones, with roughly 83% appearing a single time and just under 7.5% taken by the ten largest. Material: peripheral blood. The source of these receptors is a woman in her forties or fifties with acute or convalescent COVID-19.

J is TRBJ1-1 and V is TRBV9; possible D gene TRBD1, 6 bases. The CDR3 has 14 amino acids. The germline V gene encodes CDR1 SGDLS and CDR2 YYNGEE. The ends were cut back, 0 bases at V and 5 bases at J, with 11 bases in the middle. The CDR3 region is CASSVDTGLTEAFF. In DNA form, the CDR3 reads TGTGCCAGCAGCGTAGATACAGGGTTAACTGAAGCTTTCTTT.

The chain uses TRBV27 and TRBJ2-5; 8 positions agree with TRBD1. V shed 3 bases and J 5 bases; nucleotides not matched to a gene: 11. The CDR3 sequence is 16 residues long. Germline V lookup: CDR1 MNHEY, CDR2 SMNVEV (reference sequence). CDR3 nucleotides: TGTGCCAGCAGTTTGTCTCCTACAGGGGGATCGGAGACCCAGTACTTC. Amino acids: CASSLSPTGGSETQYF.

This clone came up many times. This chain joins TRBV28 and TRBJ2-2; 7 bases match TRBD1. J lost 3 bases, V lost 6 bases, and 10 bases had no gene match. CDR3 length: 16 amino acids. Looked up from germline, CDR1 is MDHEN and CDR2 is SYDVKM. CDR3 region: CASSQAGDSYTGELFF. The CDR3 bases are TGTGCCAGCAGCCAAGCTGGGGACAGCTACACCGGGGAGCTGTTTTTT.

Written as DNA, the CDR3 is TGTGCCAGCAGCCGGGGGGCTAACTATGGCTACACCTTC. It yields the protein CASSRGANYGYTF. V gene TRBV7-6 combines with J gene TRBJ1-2, with D maybe TRBD1 (5 bases). CDR3 length equals 13 residues. The V gene lost 5 bases and the J gene lost 0 bases, with 7 bases spanning the gap. Germline CDR1 is SGHVS and CDR2 is FNYEAQ.